Shown below are 30 T cell receptor beta chains from a single sample sequenced in a study of blood T cell repertoires in COVID-19 (dated by TCRdb to the early 2020s). The library relied on the immunoSEQ multiplex PCR assay. This immuneACCESS table, as held by TCRdb, lists in-frame sequences with V and J called but not all clones. Of the missing ones, under half trace to an unresolved V gene in checked studies; the others have no known cause. Within this sample are roughly 440,000 clones, with 88% of them counted one time only. The ten largest make up around 12% of the sample. Sequenced: peripheral blood. The receptors come from a woman aged 45 to 65 with COVID-19, enrolled during active disease.

The chain is built from TRBV9 and TRBJ1-6; the D is unclear. The germline gives CDR1 SGDLS, CDR2 YYNGEE. The V and J ends lost 1 base and 10 bases respectively, with 9 bases between them. The CDR3 length is 13 residues. In DNA, the CDR3 is TGTGCCAGCAGCGTACGAGCTTCGTCACCCCTCCACTTT. It encodes CASSVRASSPLHF. Looking up the rest from reference TRBV9 and TRBJ1-6 gives the full variable domain: DSGVTQTPKHLITATGQRVTLRCSPRSGDLSVYWYQQSLDQGLQFLIQYYNGEERAKGNILERFSAQQFPDLHSELNLSSLELGDSALYFCASSVRASSPLHFGNGTRLTVT.

J is TRBJ2-3 and V is TRBV3-1 (or the pseudogene TRBV3-2), with 9 bases matching TRBD2. Germline-derived CDR1 and CDR2 are LGHDT and YNNKEL (reference sequence). The length of the CDR3 is 17 residues. Germline trimming cut 0 bases from V and 4 bases from J; bases unmatched to any gene: 8. CDR3 bases: TGTGCCAGCAGCCAAGAGACCCCGGCGGGGGGGGCAGATACGCAGTATTTT. Protein product: CASSQETPAGGADTQYF.

The chain uses TRBV3-1 (or the pseudogene TRBV3-2) and TRBJ1-1; possibly TRBD1 for D (5 bases). Germline V gives CDR1 LGHDT, CDR2 YNNKEL (reference sequence). The CDR3 spans 14 residues. V lost 3 bases to trimming and J lost 7 bases, with 15 bases between them. CDR3 protein: CASSHEGQKHEAFF. The CDR3 nucleotides are TGTGCCAGCAGCCACGAAGGACAAAAACATGAAGCTTTCTTT.

There are a few counts of this clone. This chain uses TRBV11-2 with TRBJ2-2; 7 bases line up with TRBD1. This CDR3 is 15 amino acids long. Germline V gene lookup returns CDR1 SGHAT and CDR2 FQNNGV. The trim removed 5 bases at V and 5 bases at J, leaving 8 bases unmatched. The CDR3 is CASSIRQGLTGELFF. CDR3 bases: TGTGCCAGCAGCATTCGACAGGGTCTGACCGGGGAGCTGTTTTTT. The entire variable domain, with the rest obtained from reference TRBV11-2 and TRBJ2-2, is as follows: EAGVAQSPRYKIIEKRQSVAFWCNPISGHATLYWYQQILGQGPKLLIQFQNNGVVDDSQLPKDRFSAERLKGVDSTLKIQPAKLEDSAVYLCASSIRQGLTGELFFGEGSRLTVL.

The gene calls are TRBV2 and TRBJ1-5; 8 bases are shared with TRBD1. This CDR3 comprises 15 residues. Trimming took 6 bases from V and 5 from J; bases not matched to a gene: 9. Germline loops: CDR1 SNHLY, CDR2 FYNNEI. CDR3 bases: TGTGCCAGCAGGGACGACAGGGGTATGGATCAGCCCCAGCATTTT. Protein: CASRDDRGMDQPQHF. Complete variable domain (other parts from reference TRBV2 and TRBJ1-5): EPEVTQTPSHQVTQMGQEVILRCVPISNHLYFYWYRQILGQKVEFLVSFYNNEISEKSEIFDDQFSVERPDGSNFTLKIRSTKLEDSAMYFCASRDDRGMDQPQHFGDGTRLSIL.

This clone showed up just once. The J gene is TRBJ2-3, the V gene TRBV5-1; 7 bases are a match to TRBD1. J was trimmed by 0 bases and V by 3 bases; bases with no gene match: 7. This CDR3 is 16 amino acids long. The germline gives CDR1 SGHRS, CDR2 YFSETQ. The CDR3 region is CASSSGWTGSTDTQYF. CDR3 DNA: TGCGCCAGCAGCTCAGGTTGGACAGGTAGCACAGATACGCAGTATTTT. Full variable domain (rest looked up from reference TRBV5-1 and TRBJ2-3): KAGVTQTPRYLIKTRGQQVTLSCSPISGHRSVSWYQQTPGQGLQFLFEYFSETQRNKGNFPGRFSGRQFSNSRSEMNVSTLELGDSALYLCASSSGWTGSTDTQYFGPGTRLTVL.

The gene calls are TRBV11-2 and TRBJ2-7, with 8 bases matching TRBD1. J gave up 6 bases and V 5 bases, and 9 bases lay outside the gene matches. Germline V gives CDR1 SGHAT, CDR2 FQNNGV. The CDR3 covers 14 residues. As DNA, the CDR3 is TGTGCCAGCAGCCCAGGGGGCAAGGCCAGCGAGCAGTACTTC. Translation: CASSPGGKASEQYF.

V and J are TRBV18 and TRBJ2-1; D might be TRBD1 (5 bases). V shed 3 bases and J shed 0 bases, with 12 bases lying between them. Germline CDR1 KGHSH, CDR2 LQKENI. This CDR3 is 16 amino acids long. CDR3 DNA: TGTGCCAGCTCACCGTCAGGGAAAGCCTCCTACAATGAGCAGTTCTTC. Translation: CASSPSGKASYNEQFF.

The chain uses TRBV3-1 (or the pseudogene TRBV3-2) and TRBJ1-2, with D hard to call. Trimming took 6 bases from V and 2 from J, leaving 19 bases between them. The CDR3 runs 16 residues. The V gene's germline CDR1 is LGHDT and CDR2 YNNKEL (reference sequence). CDR3 region: CASSRRREDPNYGYTF. Here the CDR3 DNA reads TGTGCCAGCAGTCGCCGACGGGAGGACCCAAACTATGGCTACACCTTC.

The rearrangement uses TRBV7-9 and TRBJ1-1; D is unclear. The V and J ends lost 4 bases and 0 bases respectively, with 6 bases between them. The CDR3 has 13 residues. Germline-derived CDR1 and CDR2 are SEHNR and FQNEAQ (reference sequence). In DNA, the CDR3 is TGTGCCAGCAGCTGGGCCTTGAACACTGAAGCTTTCTTT. Protein: CASSWALNTEAFF.

With regard to this clone: The same CDR3 also results from other DNA sequences found in this sample. The V and J genes are TRBV5-1 and TRBJ2-7; 8 bases line up with TRBD2. CDR3 length: 14 amino acids. Germline values: CDR1 SGHRS, CDR2 YFSETQ. Losses at the gene ends were 4 bases for V and 0 bases for J; bases not matched to a gene: 3. The CDR3 loop is CASSPGGSSYEQYF. For the CDR3, the DNA is TGCGCCAGCAGCCCGGGGGGGAGCTCCTACGAGCAGTACTTC.

V and J are TRBV2 and TRBJ1-5; maybe TRBD1 (6 bases). The germline V gene has CDR1 SNHLY and CDR2 FYNNEI. V gave up 0 bases and J gave up 6 bases, with 9 bases separating them. CDR3 length equals 14 residues. Here the CDR3 DNA reads TGTGCCAGCAGTGAAGCACAGGGTCCTCAGCCCCAGCATTTT. Its protein product is CASSEAQGPQPQHF.

This chain links TRBV27 with TRBJ1-2; the D gene is possibly TRBD1 (5 bases). The V end lost 8 bases, the J end lost 8 bases, and 18 bases lay between the germline ends. The CDR3 consists of 13 residues. Germline values: CDR1 MNHEY, CDR2 SMNVEV (reference sequence). The CDR3 region is CASQNRGGAGYTF. CDR3 DNA: TGTGCCAGCCAGAATAGGGGCGGCGCCGGCTACACCTTC.

The chain links TRBV19 to TRBJ2-3; tentative D call: TRBD2 (6 bases). This CDR3 has 13 amino acids. Germline V lookup: CDR1 LNHDA, CDR2 SQIVND (reference sequence). In DNA, the CDR3 is TGTGCGAGCCGGGACTCCCCCATAGATACGCAGTATTTT. Protein: CASRDSPIDTQYF.

The J gene is TRBJ1-5, the V gene TRBV7-8, with D unresolved. Germline V lookup: CDR1 SGHVS, CDR2 FQNEAQ. This CDR3 has 17 residues. Trimming left V 4 bases short and J 0 bases short, with 16 bases between. The CDR3: CASSSISLSYSNQPQHF. Written as DNA, the CDR3 is TGTGCCAGCAGCTCAATTAGCCTGAGTTATAGCAATCAGCCCCAGCATTTT.

The CDR3 DNA follows: TGTGCCAGCAGCTTAGTGCAGGGTTTGAGTCAGCCCCAGCATTTT. It specifies CASSLVQGLSQPQHF. The V and J genes are TRBV7-2 and TRBJ1-5; D is possibly TRBD1 (5 bases). The length of the CDR3 is 15 residues. Trimming removed 1 base at V and 6 bases at J, with 13 bases between. The germline V gene has CDR1 SGHTA and CDR2 FQGNSA.

This clone was seen a single time. The rearrangement joins TRBV28 to TRBJ1-5, with D possibly TRBD1 on 6 matching bases. Trimming took 8 bases from V and 7 from J, leaving 15 bases between them. The CDR3 extends over 13 amino acids. CDR1 MDHEN and CDR2 SYDVKM come from the germline V gene. DNA of the CDR3: TGTGCCAGCGAGACAGGTTTAGGACAGCCCCAGCATTTT. Translation gives CASETGLGQPQHF.

The chain combines TRBV9 with TRBJ2-2; D uncertain. V was trimmed by 3 bases and J by 0 bases, leaving 9 bases between them. The CDR3 loop spans 15 amino acids. Germline assignment: CDR1 SGDLS and CDR2 YYNGEE. CDR3 sequence: CASSGLPANTGELFF. Written as DNA, the CDR3 is TGTGCCAGCAGCGGGTTACCGGCGAACACCGGGGAGCTGTTTTTT.

V is TRBV6-1 and J is TRBJ1-6; 9 nucleotides match TRBD1. The junction had 3 bases not matched to a gene; V was cut back by 2 bases and J by 7 bases. This CDR3 has 15 amino acids. Germline lookup yields CDR1 MNHNS and CDR2 SASEGT. In DNA form, the CDR3 reads TGTGCCAGCAGTGAATTAGGGACAGGGAATTCACCCCTCCACTTT. Amino acid sequence: CASSELGTGNSPLHF.

The chain links TRBV18 to TRBJ2-7; 12 bases map to TRBD1. The trim removed 2 bases at V and 2 bases at J, leaving 7 bases unmatched. CDR3 length equals 17 residues. Germline-derived CDR1 and CDR2 are KGHSH and LQKENI. This CDR3 is CASSPGTGGEGPYEQYF. Written as DNA, the CDR3 is TGTGCCAGCTCACCAGGGACAGGGGGCGAGGGTCCCTACGAGCAGTACTTC.

V and J are TRBV25-1 and TRBJ2-5, with D possibly being TRBD1 (6 bases). V was clipped by 6 bases and J by 1 base, with 12 bases between them. The CDR3 has 14 residues. The germline gives CDR1 MGHDK, CDR2 SYGVNS. The CDR3 loop is CASSLRTAQETQYF. The DNA for the CDR3 is TGTGCCAGCAGCCTAAGGACAGCCCAAGAGACCCAGTACTTC.

This chain joins TRBV6-1 and TRBJ2-7, with a weak D call TRBD1 (6 bases). Per the germline V gene, CDR1 is MNHNS and CDR2 is SASEGT. The CDR3 is 16 amino acids. The V gene lost 1 base and the J gene lost 0 bases, with 13 bases spanning the gap. CDR3 sequence: CASSEELTGISYEQYF. DNA for the CDR3: TGTGCCAGCAGTGAAGAGTTGACAGGTATCTCCTACGAGCAGTACTTC.

The chain is built from TRBV7-6 and TRBJ2-1; D is uncertain. Trimming removed 1 base from V and 6 bases from J, with 13 bases in between. The CDR3 length is 15 residues. CDR1 is SGHVS and CDR2 is FNYEAQ in the germline V gene. The CDR3 DNA follows: TGTGCCAGCAGCTTAGACGAAAACCGAGCCAATGAGCAGTTCTTC. This sequence encodes CASSLDENRANEQFF. The complete variable domain, with remaining parts taken from reference TRBV7-6 and TRBJ2-1, reads GAGVSQSPRYKVTKRGQDVALRCDPISGHVSLYWYRQALGQGPEFLTYFNYEAQQDKSGLPNDRFSAERPEGSISTLTIQRTEQRDSAMYRCASSLDENRANEQFFGPGTRLTVL.

This sequence joins TRBV5-4 and TRBJ2-4; 10 nucleotides agree with TRBD2. The CDR3 spans 16 residues. Germline CDR1 SGHNT, CDR2 YYREEE (reference sequence). J lost 4 bases, V lost 4 bases, and 8 bases had no gene match. CDR3 loop: CASSLTSGDRKNIQYF. DNA of the CDR3: TGTGCCAGCAGCCTAACTAGCGGGGATCGAAAAAACATTCAGTACTTC.

The rearrangement uses TRBV19 and TRBJ2-2; D unclear. There are 14 residues in the CDR3. Germline V gives CDR1 LNHDA, CDR2 SQIVND (reference sequence). Deletions cut 4 bases from V and 3 bases from J, with 9 bases between. CDR3: CASSTNSHTGELFF. The CDR3 DNA sequence: TGTGCCAGTAGTACTAACAGTCACACCGGGGAGCTGTTTTTT.

The chain links TRBV5-1 to TRBJ1-5; D not certain. This CDR3 has 14 amino acids. Germline CDR1 SGHRS, CDR2 YFSETQ. Between the trimmed V and J ends, which lost 3 bases and 2 bases, there was a span of 9 bases. CDR3 sequence: CASSSSGGNQPQHF. The CDR3, as DNA: TGCGCCAGCAGCTCTAGTGGAGGCAATCAGCCCCAGCATTTT.

The chain employs TRBV20-1 and TRBJ1-1; D unclear. Germline lookup yields CDR1 DFQATT and CDR2 SNEGSKA (reference sequence). The V end lost 3 bases, the J end lost 5 bases, and 16 bases lay between the germline ends. This CDR3 comprises 14 residues. The CDR3 sequence is CSASPTNGWTEAFF. CDR3 nucleotide sequence: TGCAGTGCTAGTCCTACCAATGGTTGGACTGAAGCTTTCTTT.

This chain connects TRBV11-3 to TRBJ2-3; 7 nucleotides align to TRBD2. CDR3 length: 15 residues. The V and J ends lost 6 bases and 0 bases, in that order; junction bases with no gene match: 6. Looked up from germline, CDR1 is SGHNT and CDR2 is YENEEA. The CDR3 DNA reads as TGTGCCAGCAGTTTTCGGCGGGGGAGCACAGATACGCAGTATTTT. Its translation is CASSFRRGSTDTQYF.

This sequence joins TRBV6-5 and TRBJ1-1; D is undetermined. This CDR3 has 12 amino acids. Trimming removed 2 bases from V and 8 bases from J, with 9 bases in between. Germline lookup yields CDR1 MNHEY and CDR2 SVGAGI. The CDR3 coding sequence is TGTGCCAGCAGTTACCCGGGGAGGGAAGCTTTCTTT. Translation: CASSYPGREAFF.

The chain uses TRBV12-5 and TRBJ2-2, with D uncertain. The germline V and J ends were trimmed by 2 bases and 0 bases, with 4 bases remaining between them. The CDR3 is 14 amino acids. Germline V gene lookup returns CDR1 LGHNT and CDR2 FRNRAP. CDR3 DNA sequence: TGTGCTAGTGGTTTGATCGCGAACACCGGGGAGCTGTTTTTT. The encoded protein is CASGLIANTGELFF.